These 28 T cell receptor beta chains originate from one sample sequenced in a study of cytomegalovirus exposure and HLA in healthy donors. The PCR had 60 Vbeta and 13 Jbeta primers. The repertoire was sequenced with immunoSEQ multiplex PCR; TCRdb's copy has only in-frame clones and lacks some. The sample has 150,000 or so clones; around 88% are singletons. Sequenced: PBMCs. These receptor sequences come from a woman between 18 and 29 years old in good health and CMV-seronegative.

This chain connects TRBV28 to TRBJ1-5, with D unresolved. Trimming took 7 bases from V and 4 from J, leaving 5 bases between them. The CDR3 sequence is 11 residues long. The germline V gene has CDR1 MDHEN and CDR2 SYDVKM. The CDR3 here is CASNTNQPQHF. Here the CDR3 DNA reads TGTGCCAGCAACACAAATCAGCCCCAGCATTTT.

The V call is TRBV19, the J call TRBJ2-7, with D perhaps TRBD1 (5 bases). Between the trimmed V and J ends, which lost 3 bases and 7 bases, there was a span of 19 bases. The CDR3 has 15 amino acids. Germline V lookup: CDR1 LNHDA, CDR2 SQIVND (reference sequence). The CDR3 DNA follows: TGTGCCAGTAGTATGCTGGGGCCGGGCTTAGTAGAGCAGTACTTC. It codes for CASSMLGPGLVEQYF.

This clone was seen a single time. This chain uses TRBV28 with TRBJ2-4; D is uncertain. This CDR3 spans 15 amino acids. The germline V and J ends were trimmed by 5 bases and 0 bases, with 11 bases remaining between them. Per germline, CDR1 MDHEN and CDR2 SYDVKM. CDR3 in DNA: TGTGCCAGCAGTCATACTCTGATAGCCAAAAACATTCAGTACTTC. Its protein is CASSHTLIAKNIQYF.

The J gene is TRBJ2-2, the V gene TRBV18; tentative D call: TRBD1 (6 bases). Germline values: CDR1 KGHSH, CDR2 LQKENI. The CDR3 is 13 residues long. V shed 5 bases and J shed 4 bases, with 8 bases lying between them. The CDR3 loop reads CASSSGVTGELFF. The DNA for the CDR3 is TGTGCCAGCTCATCAGGGGTCACCGGGGAGCTGTTTTTT.

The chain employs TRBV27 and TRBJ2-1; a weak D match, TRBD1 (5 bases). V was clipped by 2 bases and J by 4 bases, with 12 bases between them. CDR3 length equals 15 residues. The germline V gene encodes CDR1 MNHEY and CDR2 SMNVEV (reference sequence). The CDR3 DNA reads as TGTGCCAGCAGTTTAAGAAGGGGCGCGTACAATGAGCAGTTCTTC. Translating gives CASSLRRGAYNEQFF.

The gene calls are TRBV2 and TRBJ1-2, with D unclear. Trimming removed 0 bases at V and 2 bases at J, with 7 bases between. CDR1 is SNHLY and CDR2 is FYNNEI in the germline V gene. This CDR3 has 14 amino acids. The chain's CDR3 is CASSEARGNYGYTF. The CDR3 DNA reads TGTGCCAGCAGTGAAGCGCGAGGAAACTATGGCTACACCTTC. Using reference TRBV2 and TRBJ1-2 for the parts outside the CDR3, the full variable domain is EPEVTQTPSHQVTQMGQEVILRCVPISNHLYFYWYRQILGQKVEFLVSFYNNEISEKSEIFDDQFSVERPDGSNFTLKIRSTKLEDSAMYFCASSEARGNYGYTFGSGTRLTVV.

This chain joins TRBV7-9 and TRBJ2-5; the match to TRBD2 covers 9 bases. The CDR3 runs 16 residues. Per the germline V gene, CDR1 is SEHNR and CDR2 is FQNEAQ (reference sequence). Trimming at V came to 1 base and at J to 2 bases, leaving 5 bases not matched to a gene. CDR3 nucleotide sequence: TGTGCCAGCAGCTTAGGCCCTAGCGGGGCGCAAGAGACCCAGTACTTC. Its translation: CASSLGPSGAQETQYF.

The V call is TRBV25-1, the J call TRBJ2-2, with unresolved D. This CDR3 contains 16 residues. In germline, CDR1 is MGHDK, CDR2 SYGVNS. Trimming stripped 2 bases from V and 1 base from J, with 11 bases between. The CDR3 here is CASSEDEVMNTGELFF. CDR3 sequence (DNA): TGTGCCAGCAGTGAAGATGAGGTGATGAACACCGGGGAGCTGTTTTTT.

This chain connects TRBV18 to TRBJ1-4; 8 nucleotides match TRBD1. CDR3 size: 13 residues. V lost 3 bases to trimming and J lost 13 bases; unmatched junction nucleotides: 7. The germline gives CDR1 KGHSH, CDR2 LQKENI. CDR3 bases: TGTGCCAGCTCACCGGGACAGGAGCCCCGACTGTTTTTT. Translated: CASSPGQEPRLFF.

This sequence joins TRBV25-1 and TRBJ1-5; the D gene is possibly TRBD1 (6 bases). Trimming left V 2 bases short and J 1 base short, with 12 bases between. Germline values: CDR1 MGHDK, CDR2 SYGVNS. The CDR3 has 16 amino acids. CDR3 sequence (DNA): TGTGCCAGCAGTGAAGGCTTAGGGGGAAGCAATCAGCCCCAGCATTTT. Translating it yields CASSEGLGGSNQPQHF.

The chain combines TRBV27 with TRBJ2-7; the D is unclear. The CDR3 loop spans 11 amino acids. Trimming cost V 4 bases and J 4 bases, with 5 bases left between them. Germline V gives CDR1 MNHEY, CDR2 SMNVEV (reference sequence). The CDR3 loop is CASSSQYEQYF. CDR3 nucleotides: TGTGCCAGCAGTTCCCAATACGAGCAGTACTTC.

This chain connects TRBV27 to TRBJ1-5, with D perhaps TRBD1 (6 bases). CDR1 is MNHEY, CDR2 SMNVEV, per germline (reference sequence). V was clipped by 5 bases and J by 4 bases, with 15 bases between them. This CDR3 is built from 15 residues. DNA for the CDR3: TGTGCCAGCAGTCCGATAGACAGGCCGAATCAGCCCCAGCATTTT. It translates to CASSPIDRPNQPQHF.

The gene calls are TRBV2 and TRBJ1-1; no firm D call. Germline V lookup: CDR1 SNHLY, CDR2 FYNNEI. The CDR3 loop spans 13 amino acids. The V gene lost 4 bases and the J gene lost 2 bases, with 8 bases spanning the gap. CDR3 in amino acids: CASSVRSNTEAFF. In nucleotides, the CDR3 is TGTGCCAGCAGTGTTAGGAGCAACACTGAAGCTTTCTTT.

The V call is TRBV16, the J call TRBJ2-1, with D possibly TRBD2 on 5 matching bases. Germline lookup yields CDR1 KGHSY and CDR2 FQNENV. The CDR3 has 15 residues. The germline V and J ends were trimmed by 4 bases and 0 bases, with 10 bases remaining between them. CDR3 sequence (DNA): TGTGCCAGCAGCCCCCGGACTGGCTCCTACAATGAGCAGTTCTTC. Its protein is CASSPRTGSYNEQFF.

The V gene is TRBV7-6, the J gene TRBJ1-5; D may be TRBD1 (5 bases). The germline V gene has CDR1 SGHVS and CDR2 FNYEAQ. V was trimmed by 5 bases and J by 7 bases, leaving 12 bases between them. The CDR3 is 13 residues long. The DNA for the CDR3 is TGTGCCAGCAGCCCTGAGCCAGGGCAGCCCCAGCATTTT. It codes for CASSPEPGQPQHF.

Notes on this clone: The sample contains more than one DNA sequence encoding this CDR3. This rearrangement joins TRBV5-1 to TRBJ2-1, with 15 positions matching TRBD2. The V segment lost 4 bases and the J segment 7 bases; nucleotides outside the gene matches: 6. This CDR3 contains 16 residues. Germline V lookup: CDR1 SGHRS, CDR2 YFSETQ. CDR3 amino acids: CASSPGLAGGGNEQFF. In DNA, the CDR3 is TGCGCCAGCAGCCCGGGACTAGCGGGAGGTGGGAATGAGCAGTTCTTC.

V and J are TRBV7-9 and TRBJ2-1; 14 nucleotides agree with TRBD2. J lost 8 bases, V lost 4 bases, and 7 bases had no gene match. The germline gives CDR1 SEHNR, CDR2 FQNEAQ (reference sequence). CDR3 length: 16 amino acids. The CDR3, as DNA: TGTGCCAGCAGCTCAGGACTAGCGGGGGGCGCGGATGAGCAGTTCTTC. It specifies CASSSGLAGGADEQFF.

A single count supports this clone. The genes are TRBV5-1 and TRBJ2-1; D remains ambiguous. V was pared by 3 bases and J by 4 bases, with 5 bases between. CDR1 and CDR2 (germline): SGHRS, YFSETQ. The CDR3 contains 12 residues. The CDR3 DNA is TGCGCCAGCAGCTCCAATTACAATGAGCAGTTCTTC. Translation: CASSSNYNEQFF.

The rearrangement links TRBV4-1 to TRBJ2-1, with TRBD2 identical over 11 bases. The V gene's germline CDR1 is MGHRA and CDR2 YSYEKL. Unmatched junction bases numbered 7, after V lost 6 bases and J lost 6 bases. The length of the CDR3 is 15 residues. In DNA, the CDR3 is TGCGCCAGCAGGTTAGCGGGGGGGCGAATCAATGAGCAGTTCTTC. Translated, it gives CASRLAGGRINEQFF.

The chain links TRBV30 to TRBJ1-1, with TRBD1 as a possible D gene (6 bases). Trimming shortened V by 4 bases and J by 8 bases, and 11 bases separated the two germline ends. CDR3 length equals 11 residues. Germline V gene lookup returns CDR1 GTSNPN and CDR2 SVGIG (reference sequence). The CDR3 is CAWNTGTEAFF. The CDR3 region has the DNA TGTGCCTGGAACACCGGGACAGAAGCTTTCTTT.

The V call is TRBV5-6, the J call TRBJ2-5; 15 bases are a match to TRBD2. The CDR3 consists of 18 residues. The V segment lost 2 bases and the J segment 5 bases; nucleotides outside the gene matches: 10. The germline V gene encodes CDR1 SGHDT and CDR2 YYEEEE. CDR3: CASSLGLAGGPVDETQYF. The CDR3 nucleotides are TGTGCCAGCAGCTTAGGACTAGCGGGGGGGCCGGTAGATGAGACCCAGTACTTC.

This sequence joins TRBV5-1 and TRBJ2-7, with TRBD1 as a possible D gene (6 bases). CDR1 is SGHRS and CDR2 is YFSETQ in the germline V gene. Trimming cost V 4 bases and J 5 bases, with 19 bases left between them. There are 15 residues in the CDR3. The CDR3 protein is CASSLTGTPLDEQYF. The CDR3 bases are TGCGCCAGCAGCCTAACCGGGACACCCCTCGACGAGCAGTACTTC.

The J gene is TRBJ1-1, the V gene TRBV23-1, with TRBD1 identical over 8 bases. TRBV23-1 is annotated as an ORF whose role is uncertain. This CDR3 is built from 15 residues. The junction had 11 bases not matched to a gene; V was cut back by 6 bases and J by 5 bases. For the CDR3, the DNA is TGCGCCAGCAGCGGGACAGGTCCTCCCGGTACTGAAGCTTTCTTT. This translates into CASSGTGPPGTEAFF.

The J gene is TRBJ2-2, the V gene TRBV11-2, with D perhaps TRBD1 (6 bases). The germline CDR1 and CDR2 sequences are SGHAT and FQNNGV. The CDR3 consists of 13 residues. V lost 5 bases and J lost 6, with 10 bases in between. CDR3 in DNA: TGTGCCAGCAGCGTACAGGGTCCCGGGGAGCTGTTTTTT. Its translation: CASSVQGPGELFF.

The CDR3 nucleotides are TGTGCCAGCAGCTGCGGGACAGGGAACACCGGGGAGCTGTTTTTT. This translates into CASSCGTGNTGELFF. This sequence joins TRBV13 and TRBJ2-2; 8 positions match TRBD1. CDR3 size: 15 residues. Germline CDR1 is PRHDT and CDR2 is FYEKMQ (reference sequence). J was trimmed by 1 base and V by 4 bases; bases with no gene match: 2. Supplemented by reference TRBV13 and TRBJ2-2, the full variable domain reads AAGVIQSPRHLIKEKRETATLKCYPIPRHDTVYWYQQGPGQDPQFLISFYEKMQSDKGSIPDRFSAQQFSDYHSELNMSSLELGDSALYFCASSCGTGNTGELFFGEGSRLTVL.

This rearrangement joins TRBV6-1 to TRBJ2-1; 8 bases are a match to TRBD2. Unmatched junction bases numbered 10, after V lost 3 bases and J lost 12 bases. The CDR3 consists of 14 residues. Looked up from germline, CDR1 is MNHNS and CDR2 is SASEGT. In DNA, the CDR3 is TGTGCCAGCAGTGAGGTGCGGGAGGCCACACGGCAGTTCTTC. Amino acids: CASSEVREATRQFF.

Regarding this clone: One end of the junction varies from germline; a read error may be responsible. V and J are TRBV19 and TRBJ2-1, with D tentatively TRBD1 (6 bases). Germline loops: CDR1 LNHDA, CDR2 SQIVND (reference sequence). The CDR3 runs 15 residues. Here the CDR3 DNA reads TGTGCCAGTAGTCTAAGACAGGTCTGGATGGATGAGCGGTTCTTC. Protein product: CASSLRQVWMDERFF.

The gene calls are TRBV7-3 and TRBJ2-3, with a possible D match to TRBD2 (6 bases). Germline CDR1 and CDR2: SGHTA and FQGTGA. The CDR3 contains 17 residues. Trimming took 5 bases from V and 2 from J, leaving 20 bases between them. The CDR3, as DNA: TGTGCCAGCAGCCAATCAGTAGGCGGGACCTACACAGATACGCAGTATTTT. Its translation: CASSQSVGGTYTDTQYF.